This T cell receptor beta chain derives from a study of Ad26.COV2.S vaccination and SARS-CoV-2 variants. In germline, CDR1 is SGDLS, CDR2 YYNGEE. With 4 bases removed from V and 2 bases from J, the gap between germline ends came to 10 bases. The CDR3 loop spans 14 amino acids. Profiled with immunoSEQ multiplex PCR; TCRdb holds only in-frame clones, not every one. The table includes 360,000 or so clones, roughly 91% detected once. Noted treatment: roughly 20 received Ad26.COV2.S at low or high dose, single or two shots; about 5 received placebo; per-sample allocation not given. All samples were drawn on day 63, counting from the first vaccine or placebo injection.

The receptor's source is a person between 18 and 60 years old who received the Ad26.COV2.S COVID-19 vaccine or a placebo. The sequencing used peripheral blood, collected in a trial of Ad26.COV2.S vaccine versus placebo. V gene TRBV9 combines with J gene TRBJ2-1; D gene ambiguous. CDR3 sequence: CASSPPAPYNEQFF. The CDR3 DNA sequence: TGTGCCAGCAGCCCGCCGGCTCCCTACAATGAGCAGTTCTTC.